The 14 T cell receptor beta chains below all came from one sample that was sequenced in a study of blood T cell repertoires in COVID-19. Sequenced by immunoSEQ multiplex PCR; TCRdb stores in-frame clones only, minus some. The repertoire holds some 340,000 clones, with around 87% as singletons. Sequenced input: PBMCs or T cells enriched from blood (not recorded which). The receptor source for this set is a woman aged 30 to 39 who had recovered from COVID-19.

V usage is TRBV27 and J usage is TRBJ2-2; unclear D gene. CDR3 size: 12 residues. Per germline, CDR1 MNHEY and CDR2 SMNVEV (reference sequence). V was trimmed by 6 bases and J by 2 bases, leaving 4 bases between them. CDR3 sequence (DNA): TGTGCCAGCAGCTATAACACCGGGGAGCTGTTTTTT. This codes for CASSYNTGELFF.

The rearrangement links TRBV5-1 to TRBJ2-1; 10 positions match TRBD2. CDR3 length: 14 amino acids. Germline-derived CDR1 and CDR2 are SGHRS and YFSETQ. Germline trimming cut 4 bases from V and 7 bases from J; bases unmatched to any gene: 5. CDR3 amino acids: CASSPLAGENEQFF. The CDR3 DNA is TGCGCCAGCAGCCCTCTAGCGGGGGAAAATGAGCAGTTCTTC. The whole variable domain, remainder taken from reference TRBV5-1 and TRBJ2-1, is KAGVTQTPRYLIKTRGQQVTLSCSPISGHRSVSWYQQTPGQGLQFLFEYFSETQRNKGNFPGRFSGRQFSNSRSEMNVSTLELGDSALYLCASSPLAGENEQFFGPGTRLTVL.

V usage is TRBV7-9 and J usage is TRBJ1-4; tentative D call: TRBD1 (6 bases). CDR1 and CDR2 (germline): SEHNR, FQNEAQ (reference sequence). V was pared by 4 bases and J by 8 bases, with 17 bases between. The CDR3 is made up of 15 amino acids. CDR3 sequence reads: CASSSQQGIDEKLFF. The CDR3 DNA reads TGTGCCAGCAGCTCTCAACAGGGTATTGACGAAAAACTGTTTTTT.

The J gene is TRBJ1-1, the V gene TRBV10-3; a possible D gene is TRBD1 (6 bases). The V end was cut by 4 bases, the J end by 4 bases, with 10 bases between. Germline CDR1 ENHRY, CDR2 SYGVKD. The CDR3 length is 13 residues. The chain's CDR3 is CAISVGGSTEAFF. The CDR3 DNA reads as TGTGCCATCAGTGTTGGGGGCAGCACTGAAGCTTTCTTT.

This chain uses TRBV7-9 with TRBJ1-2; 7 bases are a match to TRBD1. Germline lookup yields CDR1 SEHNR and CDR2 FQNEAQ (reference sequence). With 1 base clipped from V and 8 bases from J, the junction kept 7 bases outside the gene matches. CDR3 length equals 14 residues. The CDR3 loop is CASSLGDSVWGYTF. CDR3 DNA sequence: TGTGCCAGCAGCTTAGGGGACAGCGTCTGGGGCTACACCTTC.

The chain is built from TRBV6-6 and TRBJ1-1; D remains ambiguous. V dropped 5 bases and J dropped 0 bases, with 22 bases sitting between them. The CDR3 contains 18 residues. The V gene's germline CDR1 is MNHNY and CDR2 SVGAGI (reference sequence). The CDR3 sequence is CASSHPLRGILMNTEAFF. In DNA form, the CDR3 reads TGTGCCAGCAGTCACCCCCTTAGAGGGATTCTCATGAACACTGAAGCTTTCTTT.

The rearrangement joins TRBV4-1 to TRBJ1-5; no reliable D call. The CDR3 loop spans 16 amino acids. Trimming stripped 0 bases from V and 1 base from J, with 10 bases between. The germline V gene encodes CDR1 MGHRA and CDR2 YSYEKL. For the CDR3, the DNA is TGCGCCAGCAGCCAAGATACCGGGGAAAGCAATCAGCCCCAGCATTTT. Translated: CASSQDTGESNQPQHF.

The rearrangement joins TRBV19 to TRBJ2-1, with 7 bases that match TRBD1. This CDR3 has 15 amino acids. Germline-derived CDR1 and CDR2 are LNHDA and SQIVND (reference sequence). J gave up 7 bases and V 3 bases, and 9 bases lay outside the gene matches. Here the CDR3 reads CASSIARGSQNEQFF. The CDR3 DNA follows: TGTGCCAGTAGTATTGCCAGGGGGAGTCAAAATGAGCAGTTCTTC. The full variable domain, in which reference TRBV19 and TRBJ2-1 provide the parts outside the CDR3, is DGGITQSPKYLFRKEGQNVTLSCEQNLNHDAMYWYRQDPGQGLRLIYYSQIVNDFQKGDIAEGYSVSREKKESFPLTVTSAQKNPTAFYLCASSIARGSQNEQFFGPGTRLTVL.

The chain joins TRBV7-7 to TRBJ2-5; 7 bases align to TRBD2. The CDR3 is made up of 16 amino acids. The V and J ends lost 1 base and 0 bases, in that order; junction bases with no gene match: 5. Germline CDR1 and CDR2: SSHAT and FNYEAQ (reference sequence). CDR3 bases: TGTGCCAGCAGCTTAGGTCTGGGGGGGAACCAAGAGACCCAGTACTTC. Translated: CASSLGLGGNQETQYF.

The V and J genes are TRBV4-2 and TRBJ1-4; TRBD1 is a possible D gene (5 bases). Trimming took 0 bases from V and 5 from J, leaving 10 bases between them. Germline CDR1 reads LGHNA; CDR2 reads YNFKEQ. The CDR3 is 15 residues long. The CDR3 spells CASSQDKGANEKLFF. As DNA, the CDR3 is TGTGCCAGCAGCCAAGATAAAGGGGCAAATGAAAAACTGTTTTTT.

The chain joins TRBV5-1 to TRBJ2-5; the match to TRBD2 covers 13 bases. Germline loops: CDR1 SGHRS, CDR2 YFSETQ. J lost 5 bases, V lost 3 bases, and 7 bases had no gene match. The CDR3 is 16 amino acids. CDR3 nucleotides: TGCGCCAGCAGCTACGGACTAGCGGGGGTGGGGGAGACCCAGTACTTC. Protein product: CASSYGLAGVGETQYF.

The chain couples TRBV5-1 to TRBJ1-1; 9 nucleotides agree with TRBD1. Per germline, CDR1 SGHRS and CDR2 YFSETQ. The CDR3 is made up of 14 amino acids. Trimming at V came to 4 bases and at J to 1 base, leaving 2 bases not matched to a gene. The DNA of the CDR3 is TGCGCCAGCAGCGTGGGACAGGGGAACACTGAAGCTTTCTTT. Protein product: CASSVGQGNTEAFF. Looking up the rest from reference TRBV5-1 and TRBJ1-1 gives the full variable domain: KAGVTQTPRYLIKTRGQQVTLSCSPISGHRSVSWYQQTPGQGLQFLFEYFSETQRNKGNFPGRFSGRQFSNSRSEMNVSTLELGDSALYLCASSVGQGNTEAFFGQGTRLTVV.

This chain uses TRBV5-1 with TRBJ1-2; 8 nucleotides agree with TRBD1. The V gene end was trimmed by 1 base and the J gene end by 8 bases; junction bases not matched to a gene: 10. Germline V gene data show CDR1 as SGHRS and CDR2 as YFSETQ. The CDR3 is made up of 15 amino acids. In DNA, the CDR3 is TGCGCCAGCAGCTTGATTGTCCAGGGGGCGTCAGGCTACACCTTC. Amino acid sequence: CASSLIVQGASGYTF.

The genes are TRBV2 and TRBJ1-5; D is uncertain. Germline V gene data show CDR1 as SNHLY and CDR2 as FYNNEI. Trimming cost V 6 bases and J 3 bases, with 15 bases left between them. This CDR3 is built from 15 residues. The CDR3 DNA follows: TGTGCCAGCAGGACCGATGCCTGGGCCAATCAGCCCCAGCATTTT. Encoded protein: CASRTDAWANQPQHF.